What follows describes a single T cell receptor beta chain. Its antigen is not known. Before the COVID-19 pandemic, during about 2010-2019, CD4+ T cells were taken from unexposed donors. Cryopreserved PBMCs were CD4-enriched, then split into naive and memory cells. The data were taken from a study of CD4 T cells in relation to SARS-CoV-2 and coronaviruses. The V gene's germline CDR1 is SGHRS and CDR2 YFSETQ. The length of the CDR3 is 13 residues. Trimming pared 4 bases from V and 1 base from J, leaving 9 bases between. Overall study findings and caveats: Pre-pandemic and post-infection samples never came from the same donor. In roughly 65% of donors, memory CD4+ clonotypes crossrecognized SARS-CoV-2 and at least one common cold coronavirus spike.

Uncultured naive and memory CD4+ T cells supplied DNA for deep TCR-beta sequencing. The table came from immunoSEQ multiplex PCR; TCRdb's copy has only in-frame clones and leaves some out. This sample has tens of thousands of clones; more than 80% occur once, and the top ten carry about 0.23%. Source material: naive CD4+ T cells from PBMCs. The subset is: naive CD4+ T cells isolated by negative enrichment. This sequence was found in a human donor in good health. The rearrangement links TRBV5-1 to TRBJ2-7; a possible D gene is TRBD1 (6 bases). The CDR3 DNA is TGCGCCAGCAGCAGGACAGTTTCCTACGAGCAGTACTTC. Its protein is CASSRTVSYEQYF.